These 32 T cell receptor beta chains share one sample of origin, sequenced in a study of T cell repertoires in cytomegalovirus infection. No antigen is known for these receptors. TCRdb independently ran MiXCR on the reads; one entry per CDR3 protein. The data hold about 740,000 distinct CDR3 sequences, with approximately 33% observed a single time. Source: cultured PBMCs, taken from culture after CMV antigen stimulation. All receptors derive from a human donor in good health (CMV status not recorded). Some clones in this sample may be carry-over from other donors' samples.

V usage is TRBV4-1 and J usage is TRBJ2-1, with D perhaps TRBD2 (5 bases). This CDR3 comprises 16 residues. CDR1 is MGHRA, CDR2 YSYEKL, per germline. The V end was cut by 0 bases, the J end by 6 bases, with 15 bases between. In DNA, the CDR3 is TGCGCCAGCAGCCAAGAGGTAGCGACCCTCTCCAATGAGCAGTTCTTC. Amino acids: CASSQEVATLSNEQFF.

This clonotype has only a few counts. This rearrangement joins TRBV4-1 to TRBJ2-1; 12 bases fit TRBD2. CDR1 and CDR2 (germline): MGHRA, YSYEKL. The junction had 9 bases not matched to a gene; V was cut back by 4 bases and J by 8 bases. This CDR3 has 16 amino acids. CDR3 protein: CASSPQTSGSFDEQFF. The CDR3 DNA reads TGCGCCAGCAGCCCTCAGACTAGCGGGAGTTTTGATGAGCAGTTCTTC.

There are many counts of this clonotype. This chain connects TRBV7-2 to TRBJ2-1, with TRBD2 identical over 7 bases. Trimming cost V 4 bases and J 9 bases; bases outside gene matches: 15. The length of the CDR3 is 16 residues. Germline-derived CDR1 and CDR2 are SGHTA and FQGNSA. The CDR3 sequence is CASSWDARAGVTEQFF. The DNA for the CDR3 is TGTGCCAGCAGCTGGGACGCGAGGGCGGGAGTGACTGAGCAGTTCTTC.

This clonotype was detected only a few times. The chain uses TRBV6-5 and TRBJ1-1; 12 bases align to TRBD1. V lost 6 bases and J lost 5; bases outside the gene matches: 7. CDR3 length: 15 residues. The germline V gene encodes CDR1 MNHEY and CDR2 SVGAGI. The DNA for the CDR3 is TGTGCCAGCAGCCGTGGGGGACAGGGGGCAACTGAAGCTTTCTTT. It codes for CASSRGGQGATEAFF.

This clonotype was counted many times. The V gene is TRBV7-2, the J gene TRBJ1-5; 7 positions match TRBD1. The CDR3 extends over 15 amino acids. With V trimmed by 6 bases and J by 7 bases, 12 bases remained unmatched. From germline, CDR1 is SGHTA and CDR2 FQGNSA. Written as DNA, the CDR3 is TGTGCCAGCAGTTTCTCCCCGACAGGGAGGCAGCCCCAGCATTTT. This sequence encodes CASSFSPTGRQPQHF.

The rearrangement uses TRBV2 and TRBJ1-4; the D gene is possibly TRBD1 (5 bases). Germline CDR1 SNHLY, CDR2 FYNNEI. This CDR3 is built from 14 residues. The V and J ends lost 6 bases and 6 bases respectively, with 14 bases between them. The CDR3 sequence is CASSQNRGDEKLFF. The CDR3, as DNA: TGTGCCAGCAGCCAGAACCGGGGGGATGAAAAACTGTTTTTT.

This clonotype showed up just a few times. V usage is TRBV7-4 and J usage is TRBJ1-5, with D unclear. Germline V lookup: CDR1 SGHVT, CDR2 SQSDAQ. The CDR3 loop spans 12 amino acids. Trimming cost V 1 base and J 11 bases, with 9 bases left between them. The CDR3 DNA follows: TGTGCCAGCAGCTTAGAGGGCGGGGCCCAGCATTTT. Translating it yields CASSLEGGAQHF.

The chain combines TRBV20-1 with TRBJ2-1; 8 nucleotides align to TRBD2. Germline V gene lookup returns CDR1 DFQATT and CDR2 SNEGSKA (reference sequence). V was clipped by 8 bases and J by 10 bases; unmatched bases: 7. The CDR3 sequence is 11 residues long. The CDR3 protein is CSTGGVGEQFF. In nucleotides, the CDR3 is TGCAGTACCGGGGGGGTAGGAGAGCAGTTCTTC.

This clonotype was detected a few times. V and J are TRBV6-1 and TRBJ2-3; D is unclear. The CDR3 length is 15 residues. Germline V gene lookup returns CDR1 MNHNS and CDR2 SASEGT. Trimming stripped 2 bases from V and 4 bases from J, with 13 bases between. CDR3 loop: CASSEMRSGADTQYF. The CDR3 DNA reads as TGTGCCAGCAGTGAAATGAGGAGTGGGGCAGATACGCAGTATTTT.

This chain links TRBV5-6 with TRBJ1-5; a possible D gene is TRBD1 (5 bases). Germline CDR1 SGHDT, CDR2 YYEEEE. This CDR3 spans 15 amino acids. V lost 0 bases to trimming and J lost 15 bases, with 22 bases between them. For the CDR3, the DNA is TGTGCCAGCAGCTTGGGGGGCAGGGCAGGATCAGTCTGGCATTTT. Its translation: CASSLGGRAGSVWHF.

In its sample, this clonotype was seen a few times. The chain links TRBV7-8 to TRBJ1-6; TRBD1 matches at 7 bases. V lost 4 bases, J lost 7 bases, and 1 base stayed unmatched. The length of the CDR3 is 13 residues. Per the germline V gene, CDR1 is SGHVS and CDR2 is FQNEAQ. The CDR3 is CASSSGGNSPLHF. CDR3 DNA sequence: TGTGCCAGCAGCTCAGGGGGGAATTCACCCCTCCACTTT.

The chain couples TRBV19 to TRBJ2-7; D perhaps matches TRBD2 (6 bases). The CDR3 is 13 amino acids. In germline, CDR1 is LNHDA, CDR2 SQIVND (reference sequence). The V gene lost 5 bases and the J gene lost 5 bases, with 13 bases spanning the gap. CDR3 sequence (DNA): TGTGCCAGTAGTGCAACGAGCGGGCACGAGCAGTACTTC. It encodes CASSATSGHEQYF.

This CDR3 is CASSLGYRGNEQFF. DNA of the CDR3: TGTGCCAGCAGTTTGGGCTACCGAGGCAATGAGCAGTTCTTC. This sequence joins TRBV6-1 and TRBJ2-1; D ambiguous. Between the trimmed V and J ends, which lost 5 bases and 6 bases, there was a span of 14 bases. In germline, CDR1 is MNHNS, CDR2 SASEGT. The CDR3 extends over 14 amino acids.

This clonotype was counted once. The rearrangement links TRBV7-9 to TRBJ2-2, with D hard to call. The CDR3 runs to 15 residues. Germline V gene lookup returns CDR1 SEHNR and CDR2 FQNEAQ (reference sequence). V was shortened by 1 base and J by 7 bases, with 13 bases between the two germline ends. The CDR3 spells CASSLVGNSDGELFF. The CDR3 DNA reads as TGTGCCAGCAGCTTAGTAGGAAATTCGGACGGGGAGCTGTTTTTT.

CDR3 region: CSARDLGQGIIEQFF. CDR3 in DNA: TGCAGTGCTAGAGATCTGGGACAGGGTATAATTGAGCAGTTCTTC. The chain is built from TRBV20-1 and TRBJ2-1, with 9 nucleotides matching TRBD1. From germline, CDR1 is DFQATT and CDR2 SNEGSKA (reference sequence). Trimming cost V 0 bases and J 9 bases; bases outside gene matches: 9. There are 15 residues in the CDR3.

The table lists this clonotype with a few counts. Here the CDR3 DNA reads TGTGCCATCGGTGGGAATGAGCAGTTCTTC. Its protein is CAIGGNEQFF. The chain employs TRBV10-3 and TRBJ2-1; D not certain. The CDR3 is 10 amino acids. V was cut by 8 bases and J by 7 bases, with 6 bases left in between. CDR1 is ENHRY and CDR2 is SYGVKD in the germline V gene.

This clonotype was seen more than once but under ten times. The J gene is TRBJ1-2, the V gene TRBV11-2; 7 bases are a match to TRBD1. This CDR3 contains 15 residues. V shed 6 bases, J shed 1 base, and the junction held 8 bases outside the gene matches. Germline assignment: CDR1 SGHAT and CDR2 FQNNGV. For the CDR3, the DNA is TGTGCCAGCAGTAGAACCGGGACAGTTAACTATGGCTACACCTTC. Amino acids: CASSRTGTVNYGYTF. The complete variable domain, with remaining parts taken from reference TRBV11-2 and TRBJ1-2, reads EAGVAQSPRYKIIEKRQSVAFWCNPISGHATLYWYQQILGQGPKLLIQFQNNGVVDDSQLPKDRFSAERLKGVDSTLKIQPAKLEDSAVYLCASSRTGTVNYGYTFGSGTRLTVV.

The J gene is TRBJ1-5, the V gene TRBV4-3; weak D call: TRBD1 (6 bases). V lost 0 bases, J lost 5 bases, and 17 bases lay in between. Germline CDR1 LGHNA, CDR2 YSLEER. CDR3 length: 17 residues. The DNA for the CDR3 is TGCGCCAGCAGCCAAGAGGCCCACAGGGAGGACTATCAGCCCCAGCATTTT. It is translated as CASSQEAHREDYQPQHF.

This clonotype was seen more than once but under ten times. The V gene is TRBV11-2, the J gene TRBJ1-2; D is unclear. The CDR3 covers 13 residues. V lost 1 base, J lost 4 bases, and 7 bases lay in between. Germline CDR1 reads SGHAT; CDR2 reads FQNNGV. CDR3 sequence reads: CASSLGVLYGYTF. In nucleotides, the CDR3 is TGTGCCAGCAGCTTAGGCGTACTCTATGGCTACACCTTC.

The DNA for the CDR3 is TGCGCCAGCAGCTTGGCCGTTGGAGGGCCAGATACGCAGTATTTT. Protein sequence: CASSLAVGGPDTQYF. The chain carries TRBV5-1 and TRBJ2-3; D may be TRBD2 (6 bases). This CDR3 is 15 amino acids long. CDR1 and CDR2 from the germline V gene are SGHRS and YFSETQ. Trimming cost V 0 bases and J 4 bases, with 12 bases left between them.

The chain has TRBV20-1 and TRBJ1-4; 10 nucleotides align to TRBD1. The CDR3 runs to 14 residues. Losses at the gene ends were 5 bases for V and 5 bases for J; bases not matched to a gene: 5. Germline CDR1 reads DFQATT; CDR2 reads SNEGSKA (reference sequence). CDR3 in DNA: TGCAGTGCTCAGCCGGGACAGGGGAATGAAAAACTGTTTTTT. It specifies CSAQPGQGNEKLFF.

This clonotype was counted only a few times. V usage is TRBV6-5 and J usage is TRBJ1-5; D remains unclear. V lost 1 base and J 7 bases, leaving 8 bases between the germline ends. The CDR3 length is 13 residues. From germline, CDR1 is MNHEY and CDR2 SVGAGI. The CDR3 sequence: CASSYWGRQPQHF. The CDR3 DNA sequence: TGTGCCAGCAGTTACTGGGGTCGGCAGCCCCAGCATTTT.

Worth noting for this clonotype: At one end the junction does not follow the germline gene, possibly because of a read error. This chain connects TRBV6-2 or TRBV6-3 to TRBJ2-1; no reliable D call. The length of the CDR3 is 14 residues. Per the germline V gene, CDR1 is MNHEY and CDR2 is SVGEGT. The CDR3, as DNA: TGTGCCAGCAGTTACGGGAACTCCCACAATGAGCAGTTCTTC. It yields the protein CASSYGNSHNEQFF.

This clonotype was seen a handful of times. The rearrangement links TRBV2 to TRBJ1-3; D call uncertain. This CDR3 region has 12 residues. The V end was cut by 6 bases, the J end by 2 bases, with 5 bases between. Looked up from germline, CDR1 is SNHLY and CDR2 is FYNNEI. The CDR3 protein is CASRQPGNTIYF. The CDR3 DNA is TGTGCCAGCAGGCAACCTGGAAACACCATATATTTT.

Concerning this clonotype: This may be a read error, as it is one base from a much larger clone. The J gene is TRBJ1-6, the V gene TRBV7-2; no reliable D call. CDR1 and CDR2 from the germline V gene are SGHTA and FQGNSA. The CDR3 has 13 amino acids. The CDR3: CASSLAADSHLHF. In DNA form, the CDR3 reads TGTGCCAGCAGCTTGGCTGCGGATTCACACCTCCACTTT. The full variable domain, in which reference TRBV7-2 and TRBJ1-6 provide the parts outside the CDR3, is GAGVSQSPSNKVTEKGKDVELRCDPISGHTALYWYRQSLGQGLEFLIYFQGNSAPDKSGLPSDRFSAERTGGSVSTLTIQRTQQEDSAVYLCASSLAADSHLHFGNGTRLTVT.

The J gene is TRBJ1-3, the V gene TRBV10-3; D is undetermined. This CDR3 is 13 amino acids long. V shed 8 bases and J shed 4 bases, with 12 bases lying between them. CDR1 ENHRY and CDR2 SYGVKD come from the germline V gene. The CDR3 is CAIGAREGNTIYF. In nucleotides, the CDR3 is TGTGCCATCGGCGCCCGGGAGGGAAACACCATATATTTT.

This clonotype was counted at least ten times. The CDR3 DNA follows: TGTGCCAGCAGCTCTACTTGGGGGGATACGCAGTATTTT. Its translation is CASSSTWGDTQYF. The V gene is TRBV11-2, the J gene TRBJ2-3, with D perhaps matching TRBD1 or TRBD2 (5 bases each). Trimming removed 4 bases at V and 6 bases at J, with 11 bases between. The germline V gene has CDR1 SGHAT and CDR2 FQNNGV. The CDR3 covers 13 residues. Full variable domain (outside the CDR3, taken from reference TRBV11-2 and TRBJ2-3): EAGVAQSPRYKIIEKRQSVAFWCNPISGHATLYWYQQILGQGPKLLIQFQNNGVVDDSQLPKDRFSAERLKGVDSTLKIQPAKLEDSAVYLCASSSTWGDTQYFGPGTRLTVL.

This clonotype has just a few counts. The genes are TRBV7-2 and TRBJ2-7; D unresolved. This CDR3 is 15 amino acids long. In germline, CDR1 is SGHTA, CDR2 FQGNSA. Trimming pared 4 bases from V and 0 bases from J, leaving 13 bases between. The CDR3 here is CASSSRTASSYEQYF. CDR3 bases: TGTGCCAGCAGCTCACGGACCGCGAGCTCCTACGAGCAGTACTTC. Full variable domain (remainder filled in from reference TRBV7-2 and TRBJ2-7): GAGVSQSPSNKVTEKGKDVELRCDPISGHTALYWYRQSLGQGLEFLIYFQGNSAPDKSGLPSDRFSAERTGGSVSTLTIQRTQQEDSAVYLCASSSRTASSYEQYFGPGTRLTVT.

The chain combines TRBV24-1 with TRBJ2-2; 7 nucleotides agree with TRBD1. With 5 bases clipped from V and 7 bases from J, the junction kept 6 bases outside the gene matches. Germline V gives CDR1 KGHDR, CDR2 SFDVKD. CDR3 size: 14 residues. The CDR3 sequence is CATSGDRDGGELFF. The CDR3 DNA is TGTGCCACCAGTGGTGACAGGGACGGCGGGGAGCTGTTTTTT.

This clonotype was observed a few times. The rearrangement uses TRBV7-8 and TRBJ2-2; 7 nucleotides match TRBD2. CDR3 length equals 22 residues. Germline values: CDR1 SGHVS, CDR2 FQNEAQ. The trim removed 1 base at V and 8 bases at J, leaving 28 bases unmatched. The CDR3 nucleotides read TGTGCCAGCAGCTTAGAGGGCGTGGTGGTTCGGCGTAAGCGGGACCCCGAAGGGGAGCTGTTTTTT. This gives the protein CASSLEGVVVRRKRDPEGELFF.

The rearrangement uses TRBV15 and TRBJ1-1; D is ambiguous. V lost 0 bases and J 2 bases, leaving 10 bases between the germline ends. The CDR3 is made up of 15 amino acids. The germline V gene encodes CDR1 LNHNV and CDR2 YYDKDF (reference sequence). The CDR3 region is CATSRDPQFNTEAFF. The DNA of the CDR3 is TGTGCCACCAGCAGAGATCCGCAATTTAACACTGAAGCTTTCTTT.

This clonotype was observed at least ten times. CDR3 amino acids: CASSLPLAGVTTDTQYF. CDR3 sequence (DNA): TGTGCCAGCAGCTTACCCTTAGCGGGAGTTACCACAGATACGCAGTATTTT. This chain connects TRBV7-2 to TRBJ2-3, with 9 bases identical to TRBD2. Germline V gene lookup returns CDR1 SGHTA and CDR2 FQGNSA. The CDR3 is 17 amino acids. The V and J ends lost 2 bases and 2 bases, in that order; junction bases with no gene match: 8.